This TCR beta chain was identified during a study of shared clonotypes between healthy human individuals. Study details: CD8 memory received one plate per donor, CD8 naive two, CD4 memory three and CD4 naive three.

Germline V lookup: CDR1 SGDLS, CDR2 YYNGEE. The CDR3 runs 16 residues. J gave up 5 bases and V 0 bases, and 6 bases lay outside the gene matches. Replicate PCRs for sorted subsets used 200 ng DNA; this equaled around 29,000 T cell genomes. Clones were sequenced by immunoSEQ multiplex PCR, and TCRdb holds only the in-frame ones, with some missing. The sample shows around 1.9 million clones, around 93% of them seen only once. Findings of the study overall: Relative to memory subsets, naive subsets generally showed larger estimated richness.

Terminally differentiated effector memory CD45RA+ cells were left out of the naive CD8 fraction, which was CD45RO-negative and positively selected for CCR7. To note about this clone: The antigen is unknown.

The specimen was naive CD8+ T cells from PBMCs. This sequence originates from a man between 18 and 29 years old in good health. Some clones in this sample may be carry-over from other donors' samples. The chain links TRBV9 to TRBJ2-7; 12 nucleotides agree with TRBD2. The CDR3 bases are TGTGCCAGCAGCGTAGCTCCCGGACTAGCGGGACACGAGCAGTACTTC. Residues: CASSVAPGLAGHEQYF.